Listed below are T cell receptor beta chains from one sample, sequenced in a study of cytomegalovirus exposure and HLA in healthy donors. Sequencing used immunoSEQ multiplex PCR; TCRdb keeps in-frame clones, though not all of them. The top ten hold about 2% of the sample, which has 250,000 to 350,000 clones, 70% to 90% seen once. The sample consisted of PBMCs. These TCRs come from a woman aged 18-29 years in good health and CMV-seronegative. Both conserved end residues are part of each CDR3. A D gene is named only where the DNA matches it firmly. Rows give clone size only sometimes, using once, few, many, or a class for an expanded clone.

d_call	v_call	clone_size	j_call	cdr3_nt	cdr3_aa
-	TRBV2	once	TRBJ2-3	TGTGCCAGCAGTGAAGCGCGGGCCCTGTCGGATACGCAGTATTTT	CASSEARALSDTQYF
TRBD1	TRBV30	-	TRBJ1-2	TGTGCCTGGAGTTACGGGACAGTCTATGGCTACACCTTC	CAWSYGTVYGYTF
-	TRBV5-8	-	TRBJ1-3	TGTGCCAGCAGCCCTGAGGTACCCACCATATATTTT	CASSPEVPTIYF
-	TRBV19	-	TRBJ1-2	TGTGCCAGTAGTGCGGGGGACCTAGTCTTC	CASSAGDLVF
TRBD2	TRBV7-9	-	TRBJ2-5	TGTGCCAGCAGCTTAGCGCTCGGGGGGGAGACCCAGTACTTC	CASSLALGGETQYF
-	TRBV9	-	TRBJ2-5	TGTGCCAGCAGCGTAGGCGGGGGCTCACAAAATCAGCAGTACTTC	CASSVGGGSQNQQYF
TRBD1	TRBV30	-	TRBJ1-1	TGTGCCTGGACCGCGGGACAGTTGAACACTGAAGCTTTCTTT	CAWTAGQLNTEAFF
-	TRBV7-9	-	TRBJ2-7	TGTGCCAGCAGCTTAGAAACAGGCTACGAGCAGTACTTC	CASSLETGYEQYF
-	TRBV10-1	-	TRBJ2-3	TGCGCCAGCAGTGAGAGCAGGAGCACAGATACGCAGTATTTT	CASSESRSTDTQYF
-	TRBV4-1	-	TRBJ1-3	TGCGCCAGCAGCCAAGACCCGGGGAGGGGAAACACCATATATTTT	CASSQDPGRGNTIYF
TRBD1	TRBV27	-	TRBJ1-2	TGTGCCAGCAGTGCCCCCGGGACAGGCGGCTACACCTTC	CASSAPGTGGYTF
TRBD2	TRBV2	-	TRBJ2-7	TGTGCCAGCAGTGAAATCGTAGGGACTAGCGGTAGGGAGCAGTACTTC	CASSEIVGTSGREQYF
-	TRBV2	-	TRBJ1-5	TGTGCCAGCACTCTTACAGGGCTCAATCAGCCCCAGCATTTT	CASTLTGLNQPQHF
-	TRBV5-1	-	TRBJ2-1	TGCGCCAGCAGCTATCGGGGGGCTTTGATGGGCGATGAGCAGTTCTTC	CASSYRGALMGDEQFF
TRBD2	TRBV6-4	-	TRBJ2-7	TGTGCCAGCAGTGACCGCCCGGGGGGGCCTGACGAGCAGTACTTC	CASSDRPGGPDEQYF
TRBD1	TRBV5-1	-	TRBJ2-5	TGCGCCAGCAGCTTCGGGACAGGGGGTCAAGAGACCCAGTACTTC	CASSFGTGGQETQYF
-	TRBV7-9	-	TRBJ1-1	TGTGCCAGCAGCTTAAGTACGGACACTGAAGCTTTCTTT	CASSLSTDTEAFF
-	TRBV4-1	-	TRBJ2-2	TGCGCCAGCAGCCAAGATCCTGGAGGGGCAACCGGGGAGCTGTTTTTT	CASSQDPGGATGELFF
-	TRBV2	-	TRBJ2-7	TGTGCCAGCAGTGAAACGCGGTACGAGCAGTACTTC	CASSETRYEQYF
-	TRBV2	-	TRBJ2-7	TGTGCCAGCAGTCGAGAGGGCGCCTCGAGCTCCTACGAGCAGTACTTC	CASSREGASSSYEQYF
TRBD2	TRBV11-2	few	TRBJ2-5	TGTGCCACGAGAAGGAGCGGGGGGGCCGGAGAGACCCAGTACTTC	CATRRSGGAGETQYF
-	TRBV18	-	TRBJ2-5	TGTGCCAGCTCACCACCGGGCGAGACCCAGTACTTC	CASSPPGETQYF
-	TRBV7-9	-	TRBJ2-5	TGTTCCAGCAGCTTAAACCTAGGTCAAGAGACCCAGTACTTC	CSSSLNLGQETQYF
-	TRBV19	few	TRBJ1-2	TGTGCCAGTAGAGGACAAATCGGCTATGGCTACACCTTC	CASRGQIGYGYTF
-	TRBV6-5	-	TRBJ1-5	TGTGCCAGCGGTACGGGGAATCAGCCCCAGCATTTT	CASGTGNQPQHF
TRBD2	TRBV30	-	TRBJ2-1	TGTGCCTGGAGTGTTTCCGGGGGGGCCTACAATGAGCAGTTCTTC	CAWSVSGGAYNEQFF
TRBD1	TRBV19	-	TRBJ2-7	TGTGCCAGTACCGGACAGGGGGCGATCGAGCAGTACTTC	CASTGQGAIEQYF
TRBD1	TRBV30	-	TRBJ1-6	TGTGCCTGGGCCGGGACAGGGACCTATAATTCACCCCTCCACTTT	CAWAGTGTYNSPLHF
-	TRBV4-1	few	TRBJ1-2	TGCGCCAGCAGCCAAGATTTCTCCTATGGCTACACCTTC	CASSQDFSYGYTF
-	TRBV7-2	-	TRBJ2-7	TGTGCCAGCAGCCTACCCCCGCGCGCCTACGAGCAGTACTTC	CASSLPPRAYEQYF
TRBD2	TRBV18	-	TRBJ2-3	TGTGCCAGCTCACCACCGTTCGCTAGCGGGGGGACAGATACGCAGTATTTT	CASSPPFASGGTDTQYF
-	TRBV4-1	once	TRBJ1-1	TGCGCCAGCAGCCAAAATGGACAGTCTCTTTACACTGAAGCTTTCTTT	CASSQNGQSLYTEAFF
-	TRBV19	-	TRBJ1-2	TGTGCCAGTAGTATATCAGGGGCGAGTGGCTACACCTTC	CASSISGASGYTF
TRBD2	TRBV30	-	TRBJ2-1	TGTGCCTGGAGTGATAGGGCTAGCGGGCCCTACAATGAGCAGTTCTTC	CAWSDRASGPYNEQFF
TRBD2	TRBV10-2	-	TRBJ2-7	TGCGCCAGCAGTGACGGGGGGGGGTACTACGAGCAGTACTTC	CASSDGGGYYEQYF
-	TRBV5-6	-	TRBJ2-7	TGTGCCAGCAGCTTGGGCGGAAGTACCTACGAGCAGTACTTC	CASSLGGSTYEQYF
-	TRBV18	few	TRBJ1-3	TGTGCCAGCTCACCGGGGGCGCAGGGAAACACCATATATTTT	CASSPGAQGNTIYF
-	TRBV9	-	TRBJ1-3	TGTGCCAGCAGCATACAGGGTAACTCTGGAAACACCATATATTTT	CASSIQGNSGNTIYF
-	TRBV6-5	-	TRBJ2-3	TGTGCCAGCAGTTACTCGGGCAGTAGCACAGATACGCAGTATTTT	CASSYSGSSTDTQYF
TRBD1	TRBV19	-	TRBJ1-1	TGTGCCAGTAGTAGACAGGGGTACACTGAAGCTTTCTTT	CASSRQGYTEAFF
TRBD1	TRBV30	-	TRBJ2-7	TGTGCCTGGACCGGACAGGCCTGGGCGCTTAGGAACTTC	CAWTGQAWALRNF
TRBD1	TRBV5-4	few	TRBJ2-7	TGTGCCAGCAGCTACAGGGGGGTCTACGAGCAGTACTTC	CASSYRGVYEQYF
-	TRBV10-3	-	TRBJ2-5	TGTGCCATCAGTGACAGGGCTAAGCAGACCCAGTACTTC	CAISDRAKQTQYF
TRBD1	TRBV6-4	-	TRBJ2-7	TGTGCCAGCAGTGCCCTCGGACAGGGGGATCTGTACTTC	CASSALGQGDLYF
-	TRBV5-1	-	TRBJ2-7	TGCGCCAGCAGCCCGTTTGGGCGGGGCATACCTGGCGAGCAGTACTTC	CASSPFGRGIPGEQYF
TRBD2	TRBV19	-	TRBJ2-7	TGTGCCAGTAGTACAAAAGCGGGGGTAAGCTCCTACGAGCAGTACTTC	CASSTKAGVSSYEQYF
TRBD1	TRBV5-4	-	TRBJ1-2	TGTGCCAGCAGCCGACAGGGAAACTATGGCTACACCTTC	CASSRQGNYGYTF
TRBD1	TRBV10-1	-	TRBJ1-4	TGCGCCAGCAGTGAATTGGACAGGGGAGGAAAACTGTTTTTT	CASSELDRGGKLFF
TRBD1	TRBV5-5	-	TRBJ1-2	TGTGCCAGCAGCTTTGGCGGGACAGCCTTTGCCTATGGCTACACCTTC	CASSFGGTAFAYGYTF